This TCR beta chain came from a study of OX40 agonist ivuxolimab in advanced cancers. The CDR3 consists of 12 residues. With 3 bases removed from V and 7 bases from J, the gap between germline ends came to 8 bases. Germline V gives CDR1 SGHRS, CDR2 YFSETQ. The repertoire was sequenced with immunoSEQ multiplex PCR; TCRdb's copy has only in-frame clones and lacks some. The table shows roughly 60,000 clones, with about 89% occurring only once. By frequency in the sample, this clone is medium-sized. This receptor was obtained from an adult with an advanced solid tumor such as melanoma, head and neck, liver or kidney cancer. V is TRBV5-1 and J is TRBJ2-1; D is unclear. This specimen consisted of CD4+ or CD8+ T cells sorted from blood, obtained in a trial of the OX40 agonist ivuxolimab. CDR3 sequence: CASSSTGNEQFF. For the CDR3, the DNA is TGCGCCAGCAGCTCGACCGGGAATGAGCAGTTCTTC.